A selection of T cell receptor beta chains follows, all from one sample in a study of cytomegalovirus exposure and HLA in healthy donors. The method was immunoSEQ multiplex PCR; TCRdb's version includes in-frame clones alone and lacks a portion of them. The sample features around 74,000 clones, with approximately 4.2% in its top ten. Material for sequencing was PBMCs. The source of these receptors is a man younger than 45 in good health and CMV-seronegative. Each CDR3 is given with its conserved first and last residue. A D gene is named only where the DNA matches it firmly.

D gene	V gene	J gene	CDR3 protein	CDR3 DNA
TRBD1	TRBV27	TRBJ1-2	CASSLWGGMDRRGYTF	TGTGCCAGCAGTTTATGGGGCGGAATGGACAGGCGTGGCTACACCTTC
.	TRBV5-6	TRBJ2-3	CASSLGVSRGGDTQYF	TGTGCCAGCAGCTTGGGTGTCTCCAGAGGCGGAGATACGCAGTATTTT
.	TRBV4-1	TRBJ2-7	CASSQVKGDGEYF	TGCGCCAGCAGCCAAGTAAAGGGAGACGGGGAGTACTTC
TRBD1	TRBV5-1	TRBJ2-5	CASSPDRGWETQYF	TGCGCCAGCAGCCCGGACAGGGGGTGGGAGACCCAGTACTTC
TRBD2	TRBV6-1	TRBJ2-1	CASSPPAGGYNEQFF	TGTGCCAGCAGTCCACCAGCGGGGGGATACAATGAGCAGTTCTTC
.	TRBV5-1	TRBJ2-7	CASSSPAYEQYF	TGCGCCAGCAGCTCCCCAGCCTACGAGCAGTACTTC
.	TRBV4-3	TRBJ1-3	CASSQDGGARAYF	TGCGCCAGCAGCCAAGATGGGGGGGCACGGGCATATTTT
.	TRBV11-3	TRBJ2-7	CASSLNLLEQYF	TGTGCCAGCAGCTTAAACCTACTCGAGCAGTACTTC
TRBD2	TRBV6-1	TRBJ2-6	CASSESGGSGANVLTF	TGTGCCAGCAGTGAAAGCGGGGGCTCTGGGGCCAACGTCCTGACTTTC
.	TRBV7-9	TRBJ2-5	CASSPLGGSGFQETQYF	TGTGCCAGCAGCCCCCTTGGTGGGTCAGGATTCCAAGAGACCCAGTACTTC
.	TRBV6-6	TRBJ1-2	CARCPMELLGGYTF	TGTGCCAGATGCCCTATGGAGCTACTCGGTGGCTACACCTTC
.	TRBV29-1	TRBJ2-1	CSVEEAGWIANEQFF	TGCAGCGTTGAAGAGGCAGGGTGGATCGCCAATGAGCAGTTCTTC
.	TRBV9	TRBJ1-1	CASSVARGTEAFF	TGTGCCAGCAGCGTAGCCCGGGGCACTGAAGCTTTCTTT
.	TRBV14	TRBJ2-7	CASSPRSNYEQYF	TGTGCCAGCAGCCCCCGCAGTAACTACGAGCAGTACTTC
.	TRBV9	TRBJ1-3	CASSVEVGASGNTIYF	TGTGCCAGCAGCGTAGAGGTTGGGGCCTCTGGAAACACCATATATTTT
.	TRBV6-6	TRBJ2-7	CASWGRGHYEQYF	TGTGCCAGCTGGGGGCGCGGTCATTACGAGCAGTACTTC
.	TRBV11-2	TRBJ2-7	CASSSYRDSSYEQYF	TGTGCCAGCAGCTCCTACCGGGACTCCTCCTACGAGCAGTACTTC
TRBD2	TRBV2	TRBJ2-1	CASSQGTSAFF	TGTGCCAGCTCCCAAGGGACTAGCGCGTTCTTC
TRBD1	TRBV19	TRBJ1-2	CASSFRDRSGYTF	TGTGCCAGTAGTTTCCGGGACAGGAGTGGCTACACCTTC